This TCR beta chain was sequenced for a study of blood T cell repertoires in COVID-19. For the study at large: The samples span acute and convalescent COVID-19 from the United States, Italy and Spain.

Original handling: Cell counts per sample came from amplifying reference gene primers. The assay was immunoSEQ multiplex PCR, and TCRdb's table has in-frame clones only and misses some. The V and J calls and clone size come from that table; D and trimming were worked out from the DNA. The table has 400,000 or so clones, approximately 91% seen once. This clone was detected many times. The age range of participants was 18 to 89 years, with residence in under 25 US areas. Participants were placed into cohorts based on the clinical history they reported. Trimming took 6 bases from V and 4 from J, leaving 10 bases between them. The CDR3 length is 12 residues. In germline, CDR1 is GTSNPN, CDR2 SVGIG (reference sequence).

The J gene is TRBJ2-1, the V gene TRBV30; a possible D gene is TRBD1 (5 bases). The source of this sequence is a woman aged 40 to 50 with acute COVID-19. Sequencing was done on a sample of PBMCs or T cells enriched from blood (not recorded which). CDR3 protein: CACDSFYNEQFF. In DNA, the CDR3 is TGTGCCTGTGACAGCTTTTACAATGAGCAGTTCTTC.